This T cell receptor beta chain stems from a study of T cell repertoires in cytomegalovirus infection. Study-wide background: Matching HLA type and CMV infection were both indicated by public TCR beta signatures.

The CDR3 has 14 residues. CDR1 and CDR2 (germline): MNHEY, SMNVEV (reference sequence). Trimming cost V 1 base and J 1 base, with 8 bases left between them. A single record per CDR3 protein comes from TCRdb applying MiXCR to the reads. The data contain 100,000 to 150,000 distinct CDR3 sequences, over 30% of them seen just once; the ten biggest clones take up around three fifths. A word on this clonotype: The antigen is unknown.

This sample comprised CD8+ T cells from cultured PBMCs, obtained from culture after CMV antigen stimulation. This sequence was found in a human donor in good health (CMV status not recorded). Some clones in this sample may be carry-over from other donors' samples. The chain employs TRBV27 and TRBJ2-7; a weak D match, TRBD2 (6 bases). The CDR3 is CASSLWAGSYEQYF. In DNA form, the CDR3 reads TGTGCCAGCAGTTTATGGGCGGGGTCCTACGAGCAGTACTTC.